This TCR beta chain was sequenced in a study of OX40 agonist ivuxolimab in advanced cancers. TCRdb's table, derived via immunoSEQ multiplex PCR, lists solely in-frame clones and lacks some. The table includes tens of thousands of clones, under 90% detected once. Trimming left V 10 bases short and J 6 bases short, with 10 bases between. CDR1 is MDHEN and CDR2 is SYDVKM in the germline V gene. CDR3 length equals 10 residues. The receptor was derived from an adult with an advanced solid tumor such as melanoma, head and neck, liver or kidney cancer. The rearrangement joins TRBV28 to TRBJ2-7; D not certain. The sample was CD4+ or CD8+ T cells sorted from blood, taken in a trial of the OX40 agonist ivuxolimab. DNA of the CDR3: TGTGCCACCACAGATGGCGAGCAGTACTTC. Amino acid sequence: CATTDGEQYF.